The 15 T cell receptor beta chains in this list originate from one sample, sequenced in a study of shared clonotypes between healthy human individuals. Repertoires were generated with immunoSEQ multiplex PCR, while TCRdb's copy carries only in-frame clones and drops some. The top ten clones hold 10% to 13% of a sample with 300,000 or so clones, 74% of them seen once. Input material: memory CD4+ T cells sorted from blood. The subset here: CD45RA-negative fraction. The receptors here all came from a man aged 25-40 years in good health.

The V gene is TRBV15, the J gene TRBJ2-1; D is possibly TRBD2 (6 bases). The CDR3 has 12 residues. Per the germline V gene, CDR1 is LNHNV and CDR2 is YYDKDF (reference sequence). V dropped 6 bases and J dropped 9 bases, with 12 bases sitting between them. The CDR3, as DNA: TGTGCCACCAGTCTGAGCGGGCGTGAGCAGTTCTTC. Translated: CATSLSGREQFF.

Concerning this clone itself: Other DNA sequences from this sample encode an identical CDR3 as well. The genes are TRBV5-1 and TRBJ2-1, with D perhaps TRBD1 (6 bases). The CDR3 consists of 12 residues. The germline CDR1 and CDR2 sequences are SGHRS and YFSETQ. V was pared by 4 bases and J by 7 bases, with 9 bases between. In nucleotides, the CDR3 is TGCGCCAGCAGCCTACAGGGTAATGAGCAGTTCTTC. Protein product: CASSLQGNEQFF. The complete variable domain, with remaining parts taken from reference TRBV5-1 and TRBJ2-1, reads KAGVTQTPRYLIKTRGQQVTLSCSPISGHRSVSWYQQTPGQGLQFLFEYFSETQRNKGNFPGRFSGRQFSNSRSEMNVSTLELGDSALYLCASSLQGNEQFFGPGTRLTVL.

The V gene is TRBV6-5, the J gene TRBJ2-7; 14 nucleotides match TRBD2. Germline CDR1 reads MNHEY; CDR2 reads SVGAGI. With V trimmed by 8 bases and J by 11 bases, 8 bases remained unmatched. The CDR3 consists of 13 residues. CDR3 sequence reads: CASLGGTSGRKYF. CDR3 DNA: TGTGCCAGCCTTGGGGGGACTAGCGGGAGAAAGTACTTC.

This clone appeared a single time. The chain combines TRBV6-5 with TRBJ2-1; the match to TRBD2 covers 7 bases. Germline assignment: CDR1 MNHEY and CDR2 SVGAGI. This CDR3 is built from 13 residues. V dropped 8 bases and J dropped 1; count of bases not matched to a gene: 2. This chain's CDR3 is CASRGDSYNEQFF. The CDR3 DNA sequence: TGTGCCAGCCGGGGGGATTCCTACAATGAGCAGTTCTTC.

This clone was seen a handful of times. V is TRBV5-1 and J is TRBJ2-2; D might be TRBD1 (6 bases). With 4 bases removed from V and 6 bases from J, the gap between germline ends came to 25 bases. The CDR3 spans 18 residues. Per the germline V gene, CDR1 is SGHRS and CDR2 is YFSETQ. The chain's CDR3 is CASSILGTGFSVSGELFF. CDR3 in DNA: TGCGCCAGCAGCATCCTCGGTACAGGGTTCAGTGTGTCCGGGGAGCTGTTTTTT.

This clone appeared a few times. The V gene is TRBV2, the J gene TRBJ2-7; D is unclear. This CDR3 is built from 13 residues. Trimming stripped 7 bases from V and 2 bases from J, with 12 bases between. CDR1 is SNHLY, CDR2 FYNNEI, per germline. CDR3 nucleotides: TGTGCCAGCAATGGGGTCGGCACCTACGAGCAGTACTTC. This gives the protein CASNGVGTYEQYF.

The V gene is TRBV7-8, the J gene TRBJ2-3; D is unclear. V lost 8 bases to trimming and J lost 2 bases, with 5 bases between them. CDR3 size: 11 residues. Germline V gene lookup returns CDR1 SGHVS and CDR2 FQNEAQ. The CDR3 spells CASGYTDTQYF. The CDR3 coding sequence is TGTGCCAGCGGATACACAGATACGCAGTATTTT.

This chain links TRBV5-1 with TRBJ2-5; the D gene is possibly TRBD1 (6 bases). CDR1 is SGHRS and CDR2 is YFSETQ in the germline V gene. V was trimmed by 3 bases and J by 1 base, leaving 13 bases between them. This CDR3 is 15 amino acids long. CDR3 nucleotide sequence: TGCGCCAGCAGCTCACAGGGTAGGGGCCAAGAGACCCAGTACTTC. Its protein product is CASSSQGRGQETQYF.

The V and J genes are TRBV19 and TRBJ2-7; TRBD1 is a possible D gene (6 bases). V lost 10 bases, J lost 5 bases, and 18 bases lay in between. CDR1 LNHDA and CDR2 SQIVND come from the germline V gene (reference sequence). This CDR3 region has 13 residues. CDR3 residues: CATPPDRSHEQYF. The CDR3 coding sequence is TGTGCCACCCCACCAGACAGGTCTCACGAGCAGTACTTC.

A remark on this clone: In the same sample, other DNA sequences code for this CDR3. V is TRBV6-1 and J is TRBJ1-2; no clear D. With 6 bases removed from V and 2 bases from J, the gap between germline ends came to 10 bases. CDR3 length equals 13 residues. Germline V CDR1 and CDR2: MNHNS, SASEGT. CDR3 sequence reads: CASSERRNYGYTF. The CDR3 nucleotides are TGTGCCAGCAGCGAACGACGGAACTATGGCTACACCTTC.

The V gene is TRBV5-1, the J gene TRBJ2-7; D is ambiguous. This CDR3 region has 10 residues. Germline lookup yields CDR1 SGHRS and CDR2 YFSETQ. Trimming removed 9 bases from V and 4 bases from J, with 8 bases in between. CDR3 nucleotide sequence: TGCGCCACTTCCTTTTACGAGCAGTACTTC. It encodes CATSFYEQYF.

The V gene is TRBV29-1, the J gene TRBJ2-1; perhaps TRBD1 as D (6 bases). CDR1 and CDR2 from the germline V gene are SQVTM and ANQGSEA. The CDR3 contains 14 residues. The V end was cut by 6 bases, the J end by 2 bases, with 14 bases between. In DNA form, the CDR3 reads TGCAGCGTAAGGACAGATTCTCCCTACAATGAGCAGTTCTTC. This gives the protein CSVRTDSPYNEQFF.

The chain uses TRBV7-6 and TRBJ2-7; D might be TRBD1 (5 bases). This CDR3 region has 13 residues. The ends were cut back, 5 bases at V and 6 bases at J, with 14 bases in the middle. Germline assignment: CDR1 SGHVS and CDR2 FNYEAQ. The CDR3: CASSPRGYTEQYF. In nucleotides, the CDR3 is TGTGCCAGCAGCCCAAGGGGTTATACCGAGCAGTACTTC.

The chain links TRBV28 to TRBJ2-7; perhaps TRBD2 as D (5 bases). Germline V lookup: CDR1 MDHEN, CDR2 SYDVKM. There are 15 residues in the CDR3. V shed 7 bases and J shed 5 bases, with 21 bases lying between them. The CDR3 here is CASTDPPGMPHEQYF. The CDR3 region has the DNA TGTGCCAGCACCGATCCACCGGGAATGCCTCACGAGCAGTACTTC.

The rearrangement links TRBV4-3 to TRBJ2-3, with 7 positions matching TRBD2. The germline CDR1 and CDR2 sequences are LGHNA and YSLEER. CDR3 length equals 14 residues. The ends lost 4 bases at V and 2 bases at J; junction bases unmatched: 3. CDR3 coding DNA: TGCGCCAGCAGCCGGGGGGGATCCACAGATACGCAGTATTTT. Residues: CASSRGGSTDTQYF.